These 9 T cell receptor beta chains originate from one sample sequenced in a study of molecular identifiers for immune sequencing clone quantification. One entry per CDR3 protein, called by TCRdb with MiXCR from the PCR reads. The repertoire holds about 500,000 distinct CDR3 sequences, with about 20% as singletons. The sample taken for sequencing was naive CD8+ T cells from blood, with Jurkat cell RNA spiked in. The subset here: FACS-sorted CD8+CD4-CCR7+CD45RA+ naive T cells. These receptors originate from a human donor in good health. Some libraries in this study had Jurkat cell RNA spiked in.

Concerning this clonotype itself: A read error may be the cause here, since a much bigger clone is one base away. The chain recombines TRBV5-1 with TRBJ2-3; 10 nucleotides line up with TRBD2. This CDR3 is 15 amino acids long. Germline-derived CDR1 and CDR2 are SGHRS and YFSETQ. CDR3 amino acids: CAGSLPSGSSDTQYF. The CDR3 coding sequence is TGCGCCGGCAGCTTACCTAGCGGGAGTTCAGATACGCAGTATTTT.

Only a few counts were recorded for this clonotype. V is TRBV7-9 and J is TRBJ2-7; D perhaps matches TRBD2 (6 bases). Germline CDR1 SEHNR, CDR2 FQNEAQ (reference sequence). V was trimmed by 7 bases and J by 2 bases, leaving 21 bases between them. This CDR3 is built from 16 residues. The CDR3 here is CASTLIIAEGTYEQYF. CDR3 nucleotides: TGTGCCAGCACCCTTATTATAGCGGAGGGGACCTACGAGCAGTACTTC.

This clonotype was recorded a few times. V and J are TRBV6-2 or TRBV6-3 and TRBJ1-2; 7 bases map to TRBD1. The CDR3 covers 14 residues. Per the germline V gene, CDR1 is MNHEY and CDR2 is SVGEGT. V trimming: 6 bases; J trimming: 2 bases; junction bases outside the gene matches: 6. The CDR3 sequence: CASSRQGNNYGYTF. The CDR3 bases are TGTGCCAGCAGCCGACAGGGAAACAACTATGGCTACACCTTC.

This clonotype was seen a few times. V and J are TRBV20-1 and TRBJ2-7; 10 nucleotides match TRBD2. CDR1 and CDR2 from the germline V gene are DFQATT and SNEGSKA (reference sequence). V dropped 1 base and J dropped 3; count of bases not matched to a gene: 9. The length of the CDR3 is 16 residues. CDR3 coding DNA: TGCAGTGCTAGAGGCCCCTCCGGGACTAGCGTCTACGAGCAGTACTTC. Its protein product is CSARGPSGTSVYEQYF.

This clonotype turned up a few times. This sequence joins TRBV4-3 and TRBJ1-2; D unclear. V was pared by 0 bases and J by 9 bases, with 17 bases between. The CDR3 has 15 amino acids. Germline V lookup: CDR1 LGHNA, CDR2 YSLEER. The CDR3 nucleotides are TGCGCCAGCAGCCAAGATCTGGGCAGACCAACTAGCTACACCTTC. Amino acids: CASSQDLGRPTSYTF.

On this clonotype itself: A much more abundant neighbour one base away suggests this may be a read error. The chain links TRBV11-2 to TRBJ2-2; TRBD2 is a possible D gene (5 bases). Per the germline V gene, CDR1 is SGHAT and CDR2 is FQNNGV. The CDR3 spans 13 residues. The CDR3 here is CASSLITTGELLF. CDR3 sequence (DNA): TGTGCCAGCAGTTTAATAACGACCGGGGAGCTGCTTTTT. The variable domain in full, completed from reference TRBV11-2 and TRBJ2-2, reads EAGVAQSPRYKIIEKRQSVAFWCNPISGHATLYWYQQILGQGPKLLIQFQNNGVVDDSQLPKDRFSAERLKGVDSTLKIQPAKLEDSAVYLCASSLITTGELLFGEGSRLTVL.

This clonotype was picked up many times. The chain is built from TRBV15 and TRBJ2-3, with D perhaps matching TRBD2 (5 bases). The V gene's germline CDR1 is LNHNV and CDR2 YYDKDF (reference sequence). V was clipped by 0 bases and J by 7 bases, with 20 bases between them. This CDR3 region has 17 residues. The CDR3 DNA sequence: TGTGCCACCAGCAGAGAATTACTAGACCCCCTCGCGAATACGCAGTATTTT. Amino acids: CATSRELLDPLANTQYF.

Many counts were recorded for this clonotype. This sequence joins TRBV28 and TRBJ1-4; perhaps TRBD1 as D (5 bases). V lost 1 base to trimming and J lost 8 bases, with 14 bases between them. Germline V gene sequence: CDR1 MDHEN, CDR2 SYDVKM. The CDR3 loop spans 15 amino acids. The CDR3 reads CASSLLFRQGEKLFF. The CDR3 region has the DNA TGTGCCAGCAGTTTATTATTTCGGCAGGGAGAAAAACTGTTTTTT.

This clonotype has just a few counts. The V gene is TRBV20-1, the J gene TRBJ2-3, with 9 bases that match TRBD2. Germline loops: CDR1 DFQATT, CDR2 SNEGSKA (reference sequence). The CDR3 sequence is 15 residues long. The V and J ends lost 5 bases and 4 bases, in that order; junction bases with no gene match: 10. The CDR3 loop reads CSASSGALQADTQYF. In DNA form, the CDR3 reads TGCAGTGCTTCTAGCGGGGCCCTCCAAGCAGATACGCAGTATTTT.